This T cell receptor beta chain originates from a study of T cells in tuberculosis. At study entry, adolescents had tuberculin skin tests and IGRA screening. On this clone itself: The antigen remains undetermined.

Data came from immunoSEQ multiplex PCR; TCRdb stores just in-frame clones and leaves some out. The sample includes roughly 45,000 clones, about 94% seen only once; the top ten take roughly 2%. The CDR3 runs to 16 residues. The trim removed 2 bases at V and 7 bases at J, leaving 9 bases unmatched. From germline, CDR1 is LNHNV and CDR2 YYDKDF (reference sequence). Study-wide findings and caveats: A GMM-specific repertoire classifier reached approximately 90% accuracy, AUROC about 0.9.

The sequence derives from a donor between 10 and 35 years old with latent tuberculosis or without tuberculosis infection. Some clones in this sample may be carry-over from other donors' samples. Specimen: PBMCs. This chain joins TRBV15 and TRBJ2-1, with 9 bases identical to TRBD2. CDR3 sequence: CATSRLAGLVENEQFF. The CDR3 nucleotides are TGTGCCACCAGCAGACTAGCGGGACTAGTGGAGAATGAGCAGTTCTTC.